These 32 T cell receptor beta chains originate from one sample sequenced in a study of T cell changes during pregnancy in multiple sclerosis. Only in-frame clones appear in the TCRdb table, and some are missing; sequencing was by immunoSEQ multiplex PCR. There are 95,000 to 110,000 clones in the sample; 85% to 95% occur only once, and 0.78% lies in the top ten. This specimen consisted of peripheral blood, obtained in the third trimester of pregnancy. The receptors originated from a female donor in good health, enrolled as a control in a pregnancy study.

V gene TRBV4-3 combines with J gene TRBJ2-2; 10 nucleotides align to TRBD1. Germline CDR1 reads LGHNA; CDR2 reads YSLEER. The CDR3 is made up of 15 amino acids. Trimming cost V 4 bases and J 4 bases; bases outside gene matches: 3. The CDR3 protein is CASSLGTGATGELFF. CDR3 in DNA: TGCGCCAGCAGCCTTGGGACAGGGGCCACCGGGGAGCTGTTTTTT.

This chain uses TRBV2 with TRBJ2-3, with 12 positions matching TRBD2. Trimming cost V 3 bases and J 5 bases; bases outside gene matches: 3. Germline V CDR1 and CDR2: SNHLY, FYNNEI. The CDR3 length is 15 residues. The CDR3 sequence: CASSDPSGGEDTQYF. CDR3 DNA: TGTGCCAGCAGTGACCCTAGCGGGGGGGAAGATACGCAGTATTTT.

For the CDR3, the DNA is TGTGCCAGCAGCTTAGGATCGGAGGGCAGAACGGGGGAGACCCAGTACTTC. This codes for CASSLGSEGRTGETQYF. The chain carries TRBV11-2 and TRBJ2-5; TRBD2 might be the D (6 bases). CDR3 length: 17 residues. Germline lookup yields CDR1 SGHAT and CDR2 FQNNGV. V lost 1 base, J lost 5 bases, and 20 bases lay in between.

The V gene is TRBV19, the J gene TRBJ2-2; D may be TRBD1 (6 bases). V was clipped by 9 bases and J by 7 bases, with 24 bases between them. This CDR3 spans 16 amino acids. Germline V lookup: CDR1 LNHDA, CDR2 SQIVND (reference sequence). This CDR3 reads CASRLTGTQSGGELFF. The CDR3 region has the DNA TGTGCCAGCCGGCTAACAGGGACCCAGTCCGGCGGGGAGCTGTTTTTT.

V gene TRBV5-6 combines with J gene TRBJ2-7; D might be TRBD1 (6 bases). The CDR3 covers 12 residues. The V end lost 3 bases, the J end lost 6 bases, and 10 bases lay between the germline ends. Germline V gene sequence: CDR1 SGHDT, CDR2 YYEEEE. CDR3 residues: CASSSLQGEQYF. In DNA form, the CDR3 reads TGTGCCAGCAGCTCATTACAGGGCGAGCAGTACTTC.

CDR3 amino acids: CASSFEAPWGNQPQHF. CDR3 bases: TGTGCCAGCAGCTTTGAGGCGCCTTGGGGCAATCAGCCCCAGCATTTT. The gene calls are TRBV5-5 and TRBJ1-5; D is unresolved. Trimming cost V 2 bases and J 2 bases, with 14 bases left between them. Germline CDR1 SGHKS, CDR2 YYEKEE (reference sequence). This CDR3 contains 16 residues.

This chain links TRBV5-4 with TRBJ2-3; D is unresolved. V dropped 0 bases and J dropped 2 bases, with 13 bases sitting between them. Germline CDR1 and CDR2: SGHNT and YYREEE (reference sequence). The CDR3 totals 16 residues. CDR3 in DNA: TGTGCCAGCAGCTTGGTGGGTATTAGCCCCACAGATACGCAGTATTTT. Protein: CASSLVGISPTDTQYF. The whole variable domain, filled in from reference TRBV5-4 and TRBJ2-3, reads ETGVTQSPTHLIKTRGQQVTLRCSSQSGHNTVSWYQQALGQGPQFIFQYYREEENGRGNFPPRFSGLQFPNYSSELNVNALELDDSALYLCASSLVGISPTDTQYFGPGTRLTVL.

The chain combines TRBV5-4 with TRBJ1-2; 8 bases align to TRBD1. CDR3 length: 14 amino acids. Germline CDR1 is SGHNT and CDR2 is YYREEE (reference sequence). J lost 8 bases, V lost 2 bases, and 8 bases had no gene match. CDR3: CASSFFRDRYGYTF. The CDR3 DNA is TGTGCCAGCAGCTTTTTCCGGGACAGGTACGGCTACACCTTC.

The chain combines TRBV18 with TRBJ1-1; D is uncertain. V dropped 3 bases and J dropped 3 bases, with 8 bases sitting between them. This CDR3 region has 13 residues. Germline CDR1 and CDR2: KGHSH and LQKENI. The CDR3 here is CASSPGLDTEAFF. The CDR3 DNA is TGTGCCAGCTCACCTGGGCTGGACACTGAAGCTTTCTTT.

The chain couples TRBV25-1 to TRBJ2-1, with D possibly TRBD2 on 7 matching bases. CDR3 length: 18 residues. Germline V CDR1 and CDR2: MGHDK, SYGVNS. The germline V and J ends were trimmed by 5 bases and 4 bases, with 24 bases remaining between them. In nucleotides, the CDR3 is TGTGCCAGCAGTTCGCCCCTGGGGGCGGGGGTAAGTTACAATGAGCAGTTCTTC. Translated: CASSSPLGAGVSYNEQFF.

The chain carries TRBV15 and TRBJ2-1, with 7 positions matching TRBD2. The CDR3 loop spans 14 amino acids. In germline, CDR1 is LNHNV, CDR2 YYDKDF (reference sequence). V gave up 6 bases and J gave up 3 bases; unmatched junction bases: 5. CDR3 sequence reads: CATRGGERYNEQFF. CDR3 DNA sequence: TGTGCCACCAGGGGGGGGGAGCGCTACAATGAGCAGTTCTTC.

The chain recombines TRBV7-2 with TRBJ1-6; D gene uncertain. Germline CDR1 reads SGHTA; CDR2 reads FQGNSA. This CDR3 spans 16 amino acids. Trimming pared 2 bases from V and 7 bases from J, leaving 15 bases between. The CDR3 sequence: CASSLFQAGANSPLHF. Here the CDR3 DNA reads TGTGCCAGCAGCTTATTTCAGGCAGGCGCAAATTCACCCCTCCACTTT. The full variable domain, completed using reference TRBV7-2 and TRBJ1-6, is GAGVSQSPSNKVTEKGKDVELRCDPISGHTALYWYRQSLGQGLEFLIYFQGNSAPDKSGLPSDRFSAERTGGSVSTLTIQRTQQEDSAVYLCASSLFQAGANSPLHFGNGTRLTVT.

The chain combines TRBV4-3 with TRBJ2-2, with 9 positions matching TRBD2. V lost 0 bases, J lost 0 bases, and 5 bases stayed unmatched. The germline CDR1 and CDR2 sequences are LGHNA and YSLEER. CDR3 size: 18 residues. The CDR3 bases are TGCGCCAGCAGCCAAGATAGAAGCGGGGGGCCGAACACCGGGGAGCTGTTTTTT. It encodes CASSQDRSGGPNTGELFF.

This chain joins TRBV7-3 and TRBJ1-1, with D perhaps matching TRBD1 (5 bases). Per the germline V gene, CDR1 is SGHTA and CDR2 is FQGTGA. The ends were cut back, 2 bases at V and 4 bases at J, with 11 bases in the middle. This CDR3 contains 14 residues. For the CDR3, the DNA is TGTGCCAGCAGCTTATCCCAGGGAGGCACTGAAGCTTTCTTT. Its translation is CASSLSQGGTEAFF.

The chain links TRBV4-2 to TRBJ1-2; D gene ambiguous. This CDR3 comprises 14 residues. Germline V gives CDR1 LGHNA, CDR2 YNFKEQ. Trimming removed 6 bases from V and 3 bases from J, with 14 bases in between. The CDR3 region has the DNA TGTGCCAGCAGTCTTCGGCAGCGGGACTATGGCTACACCTTC. As protein: CASSLRQRDYGYTF.

The V call is TRBV7-8, the J call TRBJ2-1, with D possibly matching TRBD2 (5 bases). Germline-derived CDR1 and CDR2 are SGHVS and FQNEAQ. This CDR3 has 15 amino acids. Trimming pared 6 bases from V and 0 bases from J, leaving 12 bases between. This CDR3 reads CASRQDWSSYNEQFF. DNA for the CDR3: TGTGCCAGCAGGCAGGACTGGAGCTCCTACAATGAGCAGTTCTTC.

V and J are TRBV5-4 and TRBJ1-2; unclear D gene. V lost 3 bases and J 5 bases, leaving 8 bases between the germline ends. Germline-derived CDR1 and CDR2 are SGHNT and YYREEE (reference sequence). This CDR3 region has 12 residues. The CDR3 sequence is CASSSPSYGYTF. The CDR3 DNA is TGTGCCAGCAGCTCCCCTTCTTATGGCTACACCTTC.

The rearrangement links TRBV12-5 to TRBJ2-3, with a tentative D call TRBD2 (5 bases). This CDR3 has 15 amino acids. The ends were cut back, 4 bases at V and 5 bases at J, with 16 bases in the middle. Germline-derived CDR1 and CDR2 are LGHNT and FRNRAP. This CDR3 reads CASGSPPGRGDTQYF. The CDR3 DNA reads TGTGCTAGTGGTTCCCCTCCGGGCCGGGGAGATACGCAGTATTTT.

V gene TRBV30 combines with J gene TRBJ1-5, with unresolved D. There are 15 residues in the CDR3. Germline-derived CDR1 and CDR2 are GTSNPN and SVGIG (reference sequence). The ends were cut back, 0 bases at V and 4 bases at J, with 13 bases in the middle. In nucleotides, the CDR3 is TGTGCCTGGAGTGTACGAGGGAGTTCGAATCAGCCCCAGCATTTT. It yields the protein CAWSVRGSSNQPQHF.

The V and J genes are TRBV11-2 and TRBJ2-1; 11 nucleotides line up with TRBD2. In germline, CDR1 is SGHAT, CDR2 FQNNGV. The trim removed 8 bases at V and 9 bases at J, leaving 9 bases unmatched. The CDR3 is made up of 14 amino acids. CDR3 nucleotides: TGTGCCAGCGAACGACTAGCGGGGAGTAGTGAGCAGTTCTTC. Translating gives CASERLAGSSEQFF.

This clone was picked up one time. V is TRBV5-4 and J is TRBJ1-6, with 8 bases that match TRBD1. CDR1 SGHNT and CDR2 YYREEE come from the germline V gene (reference sequence). V dropped 6 bases and J dropped 7; count of bases not matched to a gene: 6. The CDR3 extends over 14 amino acids. The CDR3 loop is CASKMDRVNSPLHF. The DNA for the CDR3 is TGTGCCAGCAAAATGGACAGGGTGAATTCACCCCTCCACTTT.

This clone was picked up a small number of times. The chain recombines TRBV7-2 with TRBJ2-5; no clear D. The V gene lost 3 bases and the J gene lost 5 bases, with 4 bases spanning the gap. The CDR3 extends over 11 amino acids. Looked up from germline, CDR1 is SGHTA and CDR2 is FQGNSA. CDR3 sequence (DNA): TGTGCCAGCAGCTTCCTGGAGACCCAGTACTTC. It encodes CASSFLETQYF.

The chain carries TRBV9 and TRBJ2-3, with TRBD1 matching 8 bases. This CDR3 region has 16 residues. Germline assignment: CDR1 SGDLS and CDR2 YYNGEE. The V segment lost 3 bases and the J segment 5 bases; nucleotides outside the gene matches: 11. The CDR3 DNA is TGTGCCAGCAGCGGACGACAGGGGATGGTGAAAGATACGCAGTATTTT. It is translated as CASSGRQGMVKDTQYF.

This CDR3 reads CASAGLNSPLHF. CDR3 DNA: TGTGCCAGCGCGGGCCTGAATTCACCCCTCCACTTT. The chain uses TRBV6-6 and TRBJ1-6; D is undetermined. The ends were cut back, 8 bases at V and 7 bases at J, with 9 bases in the middle. CDR3 length equals 12 residues. The germline V gene encodes CDR1 MNHNY and CDR2 SVGAGI (reference sequence).

The chain recombines TRBV13 with TRBJ1-2; 9 bases agree with TRBD1. Looked up from germline, CDR1 is PRHDT and CDR2 is FYEKMQ (reference sequence). Trimming took 4 bases from V and 10 from J; bases not matched to a gene: 13. The CDR3 is 15 residues long. DNA of the CDR3: TGTGCCAGCAGCTCCGCACCGGGACAGGGTAATGTCTACACCTTC. Its protein product is CASSSAPGQGNVYTF.

The V call is TRBV11-1, the J call TRBJ1-2; TRBD1 might be the D (6 bases). The CDR3 spans 11 residues. The V and J ends lost 5 bases and 8 bases respectively, with 9 bases between them. Germline lookup yields CDR1 SGHAT and CDR2 FQDESV (reference sequence). CDR3 nucleotide sequence: TGTGCCAGCAGCCTGGGGGCAGGCTACACCTTC. Amino acid sequence: CASSLGAGYTF.

The gene calls are TRBV27 and TRBJ1-2; no firm D call. The V gene's germline CDR1 is MNHEY and CDR2 SMNVEV (reference sequence). V lost 5 bases and J lost 2, with 12 bases in between. The CDR3 spans 14 residues. The CDR3 coding sequence is TGTGCCAGCAGTCCCTTCCGGGAAAACTATGGCTACACCTTC. This encodes CASSPFRENYGYTF.

The chain links TRBV6-5 to TRBJ1-6; 8 bases fit TRBD1. The length of the CDR3 is 14 residues. CDR1 and CDR2 (germline): MNHEY, SVGAGI. The J segment lost 6 bases and the V segment lost 6 bases, leaving 4 bases of the junction unmatched. The CDR3 reads CASRNTGGNSPLHF. CDR3 DNA sequence: TGTGCCAGCAGAAATACAGGGGGTAATTCACCCCTCCACTTT.

This clone was observed a handful of times. This chain uses TRBV6-5 with TRBJ1-2; D may be TRBD1 (6 bases). The CDR3 covers 13 residues. Trimming removed 5 bases from V and 8 bases from J, with 15 bases in between. The V gene's germline CDR1 is MNHEY and CDR2 SVGAGI. The DNA for the CDR3 is TGTGCCAGCAGTCGTGGGACATCAGGGGGCTACACCTTC. Protein sequence: CASSRGTSGGYTF.

The chain uses TRBV7-2 and TRBJ2-1, with 7 positions matching TRBD1. The CDR3 covers 13 residues. Trimming cost V 4 bases and J 3 bases; bases outside gene matches: 0. Germline lookup yields CDR1 SGHTA and CDR2 FQGNSA. CDR3 in amino acids: CASSWDSYNEQFF. Here the CDR3 DNA reads TGTGCCAGCAGCTGGGACAGCTACAATGAGCAGTTCTTC.

This chain connects TRBV7-9 to TRBJ1-2; weak D call: TRBD1 (6 bases). The CDR3 has 15 residues. V was shortened by 3 bases and J by 4 bases, with 15 bases between the two germline ends. Germline CDR1 is SEHNR and CDR2 is FQNEAQ (reference sequence). CDR3 amino acids: CASSLGAGASYGYTF. Written as DNA, the CDR3 is TGTGCCAGCAGCTTGGGTGCAGGGGCCAGCTATGGCTACACCTTC. Full variable domain (outside the CDR3, taken from reference TRBV7-9 and TRBJ1-2): DTGVSQNPRHKITKRGQNVTFRCDPISEHNRLYWYRQTLGQGPEFLTYFQNEAQLEKSRLLSDRFSAERPKGSFSTLEIQRTEQGDSAMYLCASSLGAGASYGYTFGSGTRLTVV.

The chain links TRBV11-3 to TRBJ2-7; the D gene is possibly TRBD1 (6 bases). Trimming stripped 5 bases from V and 4 bases from J, with 18 bases between. CDR1 is SGHNT and CDR2 is YENEEA in the germline V gene. The CDR3 extends over 15 amino acids. CDR3 region: CASSQRSGTSYEQYF. In nucleotides, the CDR3 is TGTGCCAGCAGCCAGAGATCCGGGACAAGTTACGAGCAGTACTTC.